This T cell receptor beta chain stems from a study of shared clonotypes between healthy human individuals. This clone was seen a single time. Measured with immunoSEQ multiplex PCR; TCRdb has only the in-frame clones, and not every one. This sample has some 550,000 clones, with 95% to 98% found just once. The length of the CDR3 is 15 residues. Germline assignment: CDR1 SGHNT and CDR2 YENEEA. Losses at the gene ends were 1 base for V and 1 base for J; bases not matched to a gene: 2. V is TRBV11-3 and J is TRBJ2-7; 9 positions agree with TRBD1. The sample taken for sequencing was naive CD4+ T cells sorted from blood. Subset noted: CD45RA+ positively selected. The origin of this receptor is a woman under 40 in good health. CDR3 protein: CASSLGGTGSYEQYF. CDR3 bases: TGTGCCAGCAGCTTAGGTGGGACAGGGTCCTACGAGCAGTACTTC.